This T cell receptor (beta chain) comes out of a study of blood T cell repertoires in COVID-19. Study-level information: Acute and convalescent COVID-19 samples came from the United States, Italy and Spain.

This CDR3 is built from 13 residues. Trimming stripped 5 bases from V and 4 bases from J, with 11 bases between. Germline V gene sequence: CDR1 SGHTA, CDR2 FQGNSA. Source study methods: By means of reference gene primer amplification, nucleated cell counts were estimated. Libraries were prepared by immunoSEQ multiplex PCR; TCRdb keeps only in-frame clonotypes and omits some of them. That table gives V, J and clone size, and the DNA gave D and trimming. This table has approximately 300,000 clones, around nine tenths appearing once. Participants were aged roughly 18 to 100 years from roughly 25 US areas. All exposed participants met a person with COVID-19 within 2 weeks before entering the study.

Sequenced input: PBMCs or T cells enriched from blood (not recorded which). The chain links TRBV7-2 to TRBJ2-5, with a weak D call TRBD1 (5 bases). This receptor was obtained from a young woman who had been exposed to COVID-19. The CDR3 sequence is CASSRQPVETQYF. DNA of the CDR3: TGTGCCAGCAGCCGACAGCCGGTAGAGACCCAGTACTTC.